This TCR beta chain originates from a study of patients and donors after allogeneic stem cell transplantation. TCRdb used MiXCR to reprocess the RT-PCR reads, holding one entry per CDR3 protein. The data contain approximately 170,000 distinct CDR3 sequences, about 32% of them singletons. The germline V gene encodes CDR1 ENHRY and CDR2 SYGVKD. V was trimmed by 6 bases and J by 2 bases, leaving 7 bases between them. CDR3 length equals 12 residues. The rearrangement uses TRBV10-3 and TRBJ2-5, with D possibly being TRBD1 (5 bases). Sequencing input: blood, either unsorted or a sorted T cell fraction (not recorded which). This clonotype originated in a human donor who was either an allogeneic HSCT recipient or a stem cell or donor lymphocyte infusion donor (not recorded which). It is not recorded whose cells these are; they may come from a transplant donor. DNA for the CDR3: TGTGCCATCAGGGACAATCAAGAGACCCAGTACTTC. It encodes CAIRDNQETQYF.